Listed here are 20 T cell receptor beta chains from one sample, sequenced in a study of shared clonotypes between healthy human individuals. Method: immunoSEQ multiplex PCR; TCRdb's copy keeps in-frame clones and lacks some. The sample has more than 400,000 clones; 81% are singletons. Input material: PBMCs. The source of these receptors is a woman in her thirties or forties in good health. Some clones in this sample may be carry-over from other donors' samples.

The chain recombines TRBV7-2 with TRBJ2-5; D is unclear. The CDR3 length is 13 residues. Germline V lookup: CDR1 SGHTA, CDR2 FQGNSA. V was pared by 1 base and J by 5 bases, with 8 bases between. The CDR3 DNA sequence: TGTGCCAGCAGCTTAGACCGAGCTGAGACCCAGTACTTC. Translation: CASSLDRAETQYF. The whole variable domain, remainder taken from reference TRBV7-2 and TRBJ2-5, is GAGVSQSPSNKVTEKGKDVELRCDPISGHTALYWYRQSLGQGLEFLIYFQGNSAPDKSGLPSDRFSAERTGGSVSTLTIQRTQQEDSAVYLCASSLDRAETQYFGPGTRLLVL.

This clone has only one observation. The chain joins TRBV6-5 to TRBJ2-7; D not resolved. Between the trimmed V and J ends, which lost 4 bases and 6 bases, there was a span of 10 bases. This CDR3 is 12 amino acids long. Germline CDR1 and CDR2: MNHEY and SVGAGI. The CDR3 nucleotides read TGTGCCAGCAGTTCCCCTAGAAGCGAGCAGTACTTC. It translates to CASSSPRSEQYF.

As concerns this clone: This likely came from a read error, as a far larger clone is one base away. The J gene is TRBJ2-5, the V gene TRBV11-2; no definite D call. The germline gives CDR1 SGHAT, CDR2 FQNNGV. This CDR3 comprises 11 residues. Trimming pared 2 bases from V and 8 bases from J, leaving 6 bases between. CDR3 in DNA: TGTGCCAGCAGCTTATCTGATACCCAGTACTTC. Translated, it gives CASSLSDTQYF.

J is TRBJ1-5 and V is TRBV2; 7 bases align to TRBD1. V was pared by 9 bases and J by 9 bases, with 17 bases of the junction left unmatched. Germline V gene data show CDR1 as SNHLY and CDR2 as FYNNEI. The CDR3 contains 15 residues. CDR3 region: CASTRNRGGDLPQHF. CDR3 coding DNA: TGTGCCAGTACTAGAAACAGGGGCGGGGATCTGCCCCAGCATTTT.

The chain uses TRBV10-3 and TRBJ1-1, with 8 bases lining up with TRBD1. This CDR3 region has 14 residues. Germline trimming cut 0 bases from V and 8 bases from J; bases unmatched to any gene: 5. Germline CDR1 reads ENHRY; CDR2 reads SYGVKD. The DNA of the CDR3 is TGTGCCATCAGTGAGTCTCAGGGGGCGCGGGAAGCTTTCTTT. Its protein is CAISESQGAREAFF.

V gene TRBV28 combines with J gene TRBJ2-6; 8 bases line up with TRBD1. Losses at the gene ends were 6 bases for V and 7 bases for J; bases not matched to a gene: 14. This CDR3 comprises 17 residues. Germline values: CDR1 MDHEN, CDR2 SYDVKM. The CDR3 sequence is CASSSPGQAFGANVLTF. DNA of the CDR3: TGTGCCAGCAGCTCCCCGGGACAGGCCTTTGGTGCCAACGTCCTGACTTTC.

The chain joins TRBV4-1 to TRBJ2-1; maybe TRBD1 (5 bases). The ends were cut back, 0 bases at V and 10 bases at J, with 10 bases in the middle. The CDR3 totals 13 residues. Germline-derived CDR1 and CDR2 are MGHRA and YSYEKL. CDR3 nucleotide sequence: TGCGCCAGCAGCCAAGACAGGGCCAGGGAGCAGTTCTTC. Its protein is CASSQDRAREQFF.

Details on this clone: This likely came from a read error, as a far larger clone is one base away. Different DNA sequences within this sample yield the same CDR3. The chain recombines TRBV5-4 with TRBJ2-7, with 11 bases identical to TRBD1. This CDR3 has 14 amino acids. Looked up from germline, CDR1 is SGHNT and CDR2 is YYREEE (reference sequence). The CDR3: CASSFGQGASEQYF. In nucleotides, the CDR3 is TGCGCCAGCAGCTTCGGACAGGGGGCTTCCGAGCAGTACTTC.

This rearrangement joins TRBV6-5 to TRBJ2-2; 9 bases line up with TRBD1. CDR3 size: 15 residues. CDR1 MNHEY and CDR2 SVGAGI come from the germline V gene. Losses at the gene ends were 6 bases for V and 5 bases for J; bases not matched to a gene: 7. The CDR3 protein is CASRRQGDGTGELFF. The DNA of the CDR3 is TGTGCCAGCAGGCGACAGGGGGATGGGACCGGGGAGCTGTTTTTT.

V and J are TRBV28 and TRBJ2-7, with 10 bases matching TRBD2. The CDR3 is 15 residues long. Germline values: CDR1 MDHEN, CDR2 SYDVKM. The V segment lost 5 bases and the J segment 2 bases; nucleotides outside the gene matches: 6. CDR3 region: CASSPRLAGAYEQYF. CDR3 DNA sequence: TGTGCCAGCAGTCCCCGCCTAGCGGGAGCCTACGAGCAGTACTTC.

This chain uses TRBV15 with TRBJ2-5; D is possibly TRBD1 or TRBD2 (5 bases each). CDR1 and CDR2 (germline): LNHNV, YYDKDF (reference sequence). Trimming left V 0 bases short and J 2 bases short, with 10 bases between. CDR3 size: 15 residues. CDR3 residues: CATSRDLGVQETQYF. In nucleotides, the CDR3 is TGTGCCACCAGCAGAGATCTGGGGGTACAAGAGACCCAGTACTTC.

The chain carries TRBV5-1 and TRBJ2-1; maybe TRBD2 (5 bases). The CDR3 is 14 residues long. The germline gives CDR1 SGHRS, CDR2 YFSETQ. V was shortened by 0 bases and J by 6 bases, with 10 bases between the two germline ends. The CDR3 coding sequence is TGCGCCAGCAGCTTGGGGACTCGACTCAATGAGCAGTTCTTC. It specifies CASSLGTRLNEQFF.

A few counts support this clone. The chain couples TRBV4-3 to TRBJ1-1, with 7 bases aligning to TRBD1. Germline assignment: CDR1 LGHNA and CDR2 YSLEER. Trimming at V came to 1 base and at J to 0 bases, leaving 8 bases not matched to a gene. The CDR3 has 17 residues. In nucleotides, the CDR3 is TGCGCCAGCAGCCAAGGTGGACAGGCCGGTATGAACACTGAAGCTTTCTTT. Residues: CASSQGGQAGMNTEAFF.

This clone turned up a few times. Other nucleotide sequences in the sample specify the same CDR3. The CDR3 loop is CSARDRETQYF. The DNA of the CDR3 is TGCAGTGCTAGAGATAGGGAGACCCAGTACTTC. This sequence joins TRBV20-1 and TRBJ2-5; D is undetermined. CDR1 DFQATT and CDR2 SNEGSKA come from the germline V gene (reference sequence). Trimming removed 0 bases at V and 5 bases at J, with 4 bases between. The CDR3 is 11 amino acids.

Note on this clone: A far larger clone is one base from this, pointing to a likely read error. The rearrangement uses TRBV30 and TRBJ1-4; D gene ambiguous. The CDR3 has 15 residues. The ends were cut back, 0 bases at V and 2 bases at J, with 10 bases in the middle. The germline V gene encodes CDR1 GTSNPN and CDR2 SVGIG (reference sequence). This chain's CDR3 is CAWSVLVGTNEKLFF. CDR3 DNA sequence: TGTGCCTGGAGTGTACTGGTCGGGACTAATGAAAAACTGTTTTTT.

The chain combines TRBV29-1 with TRBJ1-4; D may be TRBD1 (5 bases). The CDR3 covers 14 residues. V lost 6 bases and J lost 0, with 11 bases in between. CDR1 SQVTM and CDR2 ANQGSEA come from the germline V gene. CDR3: CSVGDRATNEKLFF. The CDR3 DNA sequence: TGCAGCGTGGGTGACAGAGCAACTAATGAAAAACTGTTTTTT. Supplemented by reference TRBV29-1 and TRBJ1-4, the full variable domain reads SAVISQKPSRDICQRGTSLTIQCQVDSQVTMMFWYRQQPGQSLTLIATANQGSEATYESGFVIDKFPISRPNLTFSTLTVSNMSPEDSSIYLCSVGDRATNEKLFFGSGTQLSVL.

Notes on this clone: One end of the junction is discordant with germline, which a read error may explain. The chain recombines TRBV28 with TRBJ2-3; unclear D gene. The germline V gene encodes CDR1 MDHEN and CDR2 SYDVKM. This CDR3 is 13 amino acids long. The CDR3 DNA is TGTGCCAGCATTTTAGGAAGCACAGATACGCAGTATTTT. It is translated as CASILGSTDTQYF. Full variable domain (missing parts from reference TRBV28 and TRBJ2-3): DVKVTQSSRYLVKRTGEKVFLECVQDMDHENMFWYRQDPGLGLRLIYFSYDVKMKEKGDIPEGYSVSREKKERFSLILESASTNQTSMYLCASILGSTDTQYFGPGTRLTVL.

The gene calls are TRBV7-6 and TRBJ1-3; a possible D gene is TRBD1 (5 bases). There are 15 residues in the CDR3. Trimming removed 2 bases at V and 8 bases at J, with 16 bases between. Per the germline V gene, CDR1 is SGHVS and CDR2 is FNYEAQ. Here the CDR3 DNA reads TGTGCCAGCAGCTTAAGGGGTCTATCAGGTGACACCATATATTTT. Its translation is CASSLRGLSGDTIYF.

The rearrangement links TRBV2 to TRBJ2-1; TRBD1 matches 7 bases. Germline-derived CDR1 and CDR2 are SNHLY and FYNNEI. This CDR3 is 14 amino acids long. Trimming at V came to 4 bases and at J to 6 bases, leaving 6 bases not matched to a gene. CDR3 coding DNA: TGTGCCAGCAGTGTTCGGACAGGCCTCAATGAGCAGTTCTTC. Amino acid sequence: CASSVRTGLNEQFF.

The chain couples TRBV27 to TRBJ1-4; weak D call: TRBD1 (6 bases). The V and J ends lost 5 bases and 7 bases respectively, with 14 bases between them. From germline, CDR1 is MNHEY and CDR2 SMNVEV (reference sequence). This CDR3 spans 14 amino acids. The CDR3 DNA reads as TGTGCCAGCAGTCGATACAGGGCTGGTGAAAAACTGTTTTTT. Residues: CASSRYRAGEKLFF.